This T cell receptor beta chain emerged from a study of T cell responses to AZD1222 COVID-19 vaccine. V shed 6 bases, J shed 5 bases, and the junction held 9 bases outside the gene matches. The CDR3 spans 14 residues. In germline, CDR1 is SEHNR, CDR2 FQNEAQ (reference sequence). Measured with immunoSEQ multiplex PCR; TCRdb has only the in-frame clones, and not every one. Among 110,000 or so clones listed, around 84% were seen once. The rearrangement links TRBV7-9 to TRBJ1-1; the match to TRBD1 covers 7 bases. The sample in question was peripheral blood, obtained 28 days after the second AZD1222 dose. The receptor's source is an adult who received the AZD1222 COVID-19 vaccine. CDR3 sequence reads: CASSHRGAGTEAFF. The DNA of the CDR3 is TGTGCCAGCAGTCACAGGGGTGCGGGTACTGAAGCTTTCTTT. Based on the CDR3 plus reference TRBV7-9 and TRBJ1-1, the full variable domain is DTGVSQNPRHKITKRGQNVTFRCDPISEHNRLYWYRQTLGQGPEFLTYFQNEAQLEKSRLLSDRFSAERPKGSFSTLEIQRTEQGDSAMYLCASSHRGAGTEAFFGQGTRLTVV.